Below, one TCR beta chain is given with its context. Its antigen is not identified. Generated by immunoSEQ multiplex PCR, the TCRdb table keeps only in-frame clones and is missing some. The table records under 90,000 clones, 90% to 95% of them present only once. This record belongs to a study of OX40 agonist ivuxolimab in advanced cancers. Overall study context: While on treatment, patients had intravenous ivuxolimab at 0.01 to 10 mg/kg every 2 weeks. Participants, approximately 80% male, averaged around 60 years of age, ranging from roughly 23 to 80. Around 40% of patients had received prior checkpoint inhibitor therapy. Study observations and caveats: The study observed clonal expansion of CD4+ and CD8+ blood T cells by week 6 at 0.1 to 3.0 mg/kg.

The CDR3 sequence is 13 residues long. Trimming removed 5 bases at V and 12 bases at J, with 17 bases between. The germline CDR1 and CDR2 sequences are SGHTA and FQGTGA. The source material was CD4+ or CD8+ T cells sorted from blood, sampled in a trial of the OX40 agonist ivuxolimab. This clonotype was obtained from an adult with an advanced solid tumor such as melanoma, head and neck, liver or kidney cancer. This chain joins TRBV7-3 and TRBJ2-1; D perhaps matches TRBD2 (6 bases). The DNA for the CDR3 is TGTGCCAGCAGCCCCCGGGACTCCAGTTTGCAGTTCTTC. It specifies CASSPRDSSLQFF.